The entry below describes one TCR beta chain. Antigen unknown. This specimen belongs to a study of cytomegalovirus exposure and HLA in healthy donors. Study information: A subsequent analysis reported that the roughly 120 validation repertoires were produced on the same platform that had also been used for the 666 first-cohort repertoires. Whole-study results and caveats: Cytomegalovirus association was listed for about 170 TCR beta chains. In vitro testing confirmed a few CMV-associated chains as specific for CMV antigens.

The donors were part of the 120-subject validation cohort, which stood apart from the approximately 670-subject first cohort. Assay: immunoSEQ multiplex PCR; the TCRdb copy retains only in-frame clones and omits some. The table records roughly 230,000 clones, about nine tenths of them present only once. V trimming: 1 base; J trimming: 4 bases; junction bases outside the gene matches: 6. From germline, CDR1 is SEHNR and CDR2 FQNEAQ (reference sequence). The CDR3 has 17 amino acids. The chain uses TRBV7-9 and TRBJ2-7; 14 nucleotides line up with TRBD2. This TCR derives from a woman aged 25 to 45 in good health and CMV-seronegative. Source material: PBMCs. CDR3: CASSLGMGLAGAYEQYF. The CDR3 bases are TGTGCCAGCAGCTTAGGTATGGGACTAGCGGGAGCTTACGAGCAGTACTTC.